A selection of T cell receptor beta chains follows, all from one sample in a study of blood T cell repertoires in COVID-19. Profiled with immunoSEQ multiplex PCR; TCRdb holds only in-frame clones, not every one. The sample contains under 300,000 clones, 88% of which appear only once. The sample consisted of peripheral blood. These receptors originate from a middle-aged woman who had recovered from COVID-19. CDR3s include the opening cysteine and the closing phenylalanine or tryptophan. The order of the fields is D gene, J gene, clone size, V gene, CDR3 protein, CDR3 DNA. D genes are given only for firm matches. The size field is filled for only some rows; it gives once, few, many or a size class.

- | TRBJ2-5 | - | TRBV5-1 | CASSLAGYQETQYF | TGCGCCAGCAGCTTGGCAGGGTACCAAGAGACCCAGTACTTC
- | TRBJ2-2 | - | TRBV7-9 | CASSPPRGTGELFF | TGTGCCAGCAGCCCCCCCCGGGGCACCGGGGAGCTGTTTTTT
TRBD1 | TRBJ2-1 | - | TRBV7-2 | CASSLERTGYNEQFF | TGTGCCAGCAGCTTAGAGAGGACAGGATACAATGAGCAGTTCTTC
TRBD2 | TRBJ2-7 | few | TRBV5-4 | CASSFPGTNSYEQYF | TGTGCCAGCAGCTTCCCCGGGACTAATTCCTACGAGCAGTACTTC
TRBD2 | TRBJ2-7 | few | TRBV19 | CASSSRGLAEYEQYF | TGTGCCAGTAGCAGCCGGGGACTAGCGGAGTACGAGCAGTACTTC
- | TRBJ2-7 | - | TRBV9 | CASSRRTGTNEQYF | TGTGCCAGCAGCAGACGAACAGGGACCAACGAGCAGTACTTC
TRBD2 | TRBJ2-1 | once | TRBV4-3 | CASSQVPGLAFNEQFF | TGCGCCAGCAGCCAAGTGCCGGGACTAGCGTTCAATGAGCAGTTCTTC
- | TRBJ2-2 | - | TRBV6-4 | CASDPGGPTNTGELFF | TGTGCCAGCGATCCAGGGGGGCCCACGAACACCGGGGAGCTGTTTTTT
- | TRBJ1-5 | - | TRBV28 | CASSLGVGRAGQPQHF | TGTGCCAGCAGTTTAGGGGTAGGGAGGGCAGGTCAGCCCCAGCATTTT
TRBD2 | TRBJ2-7 | - | TRBV5-1 | CASSLVGGGADEQYF | TGCGCCAGCAGCTTGGTTGGCGGGGGGGCAGACGAGCAGTACTTC
- | TRBJ2-1 | - | TRBV4-3 | CASSQGPYGGNEQFF | TGCGCCAGCAGCCAAGGGCCCTACGGGGGAAATGAGCAGTTCTTC
- | TRBJ2-1 | - | TRBV28 | CASSLSEPREQFF | TGTGCCAGCAGCCTAAGCGAGCCGCGCGAGCAGTTCTTC
TRBD1 | TRBJ1-5 | - | TRBV2 | CASRTGLNQPQHF | TGTGCCAGCAGGACAGGGCTTAATCAGCCCCAGCATTTT
TRBD1 | TRBJ1-3 | - | TRBV4-2 | CASSQPGQTGNTIYF | TGTGCCAGCAGCCAGCCGGGACAGACTGGAAACACCATATATTTT
TRBD1 | TRBJ1-2 | - | TRBV30 | CAWSVAGGGGYTF | TGTGCCTGGAGTGTGGCAGGGGGCGGGGGCTACACCTTC
- | TRBJ2-5 | few | TRBV7-2 | CASSLEQGRETQYF | TGTGCCAGCAGCTTAGAACAGGGGAGGGAGACCCAGTACTTC
- | TRBJ2-7 | - | TRBV19 | CASSPDRWRVYEQYF | TGTGCCAGTAGCCCGGACAGGTGGAGGGTCTACGAGCAGTACTTC
TRBD2 | TRBJ2-2 | - | TRBV6-2/TRBV6-3 | CASSRESGRAWAGELFF | TGTGCCAGCAGTCGGGAAAGCGGGAGGGCCTGGGCCGGGGAGCTGTTTTTT
TRBD1 | TRBJ2-1 | - | TRBV6-5 | CASRMDRGNNEQFF | TGTGCCAGCAGGATGGACAGGGGAAACAATGAGCAGTTCTTC
TRBD1 | TRBJ1-5 | - | TRBV7-8 | CASSLGQGVMGSNQPQHF | TGTGCCAGCAGCTTGGGACAGGGGGTCATGGGGAGCAATCAGCCCCAGCATTTT
- | TRBJ1-5 | - | TRBV24-1 | CATSVAGNQPQHF | TGTGCCACCAGTGTCGCGGGAAATCAGCCCCAGCATTTT
- | TRBJ1-2 | - | TRBV7-9 | CASSIDRSGYTF | TGTGCCAGCAGCATAGACAGGTCGGGCTACACCTTC
- | TRBJ2-7 | - | TRBV2 | CASRATGNEQYF | TGTGCCAGCAGGGCGACAGGCAACGAGCAGTACTTC
- | TRBJ2-7 | - | TRBV5-6 | CASSLVSTGTYEQYF | TGTGCCAGCAGCCTAGTCTCCACGGGGACTTACGAGCAGTACTTC
TRBD1 | TRBJ1-4 | - | TRBV27 | CASSLSRGNEKLFF | TGTGCCAGCAGTTTATCCAGGGGGAATGAAAAACTGTTTTTT
- | TRBJ2-1 | - | TRBV5-8 | CASSPGWWQAGYNEQFF | TGTGCCAGCAGCCCTGGTTGGTGGCAGGCTGGCTACAATGAGCAGTTCTTC
TRBD2 | TRBJ2-3 | - | TRBV5-6 | CASSLAGTSLLSTQYF | TGTGCCAGCAGCTTGGCCGGGACTAGTTTATTGAGTACGCAGTATTTT
- | TRBJ2-1 | once | TRBV4-3 | CASSQDPGRDEQFF | TGCGCCAGCAGCCAAGATCCCGGGAGAGATGAGCAGTTCTTC
- | TRBJ2-7 | - | TRBV7-9 | CASSPPRISSYEQYF | TGTGCCAGCAGCCCCCCCAGGATTTCGTCCTACGAGCAGTACTTC
- | TRBJ2-3 | - | TRBV10-3 | CAISPGTPGDTQYF | TGTGCCATCAGTCCCGGGACTCCAGGAGATACGCAGTATTTT
- | TRBJ2-1 | - | TRBV6-5 | CASSYSGNYNEQFF | TGTGCCAGCAGTTACTCCGGGAACTACAATGAGCAGTTCTTC
- | TRBJ2-2 | - | TRBV5-5 | CASSSIFSNTGELFF | TGTGCCAGCAGCTCAATTTTTTCGAACACCGGGGAGCTGTTTTTT
- | TRBJ2-2 | - | TRBV19 | CASRLDSNTGELFF | TGTGCCAGTAGGTTGGACTCGAACACCGGGGAGCTGTTTTTT
TRBD1 | TRBJ2-5 | - | TRBV19 | CASSMAGTGAFETQYF | TGTGCCAGTAGTATGGCTGGGACAGGGGCATTCGAGACCCAGTACTTC
- | TRBJ2-5 | - | TRBV7-6 | CASSLATSEDRTRETQYF | TGTGCCAGCAGCTTAGCCACTTCCGAAGACAGGACCAGAGAGACCCAGTACTTC
TRBD1 | TRBJ1-5 | - | TRBV4-1 | CASGTVGSYSNQPQHF | TGCGCCAGCGGGACAGTGGGATCTTATAGCAATCAGCCCCAGCATTTT
TRBD1 | TRBJ1-2 | - | TRBV6-2/TRBV6-3 | CASSFSSHQGEAF | TGTGCCAGCAGTTTTTCCAGCCATCAGGGGGAGGCCTTC
- | TRBJ1-2 | few | TRBV15 | CATSRDYQINYGYTF | TGTGCCACCAGCAGAGATTATCAGATTAACTATGGCTACACCTTC
- | TRBJ2-3 | - | TRBV11-2 | CASSLSFAGRTDTQYF | TGTGCCAGCAGCTTAAGTTTTGCGGGACGCACAGATACGCAGTATTTT
- | TRBJ2-7 | - | TRBV10-3 | CAISESGDNSYEQYF | TGTGCCATCAGTGAGTCAGGGGACAACTCCTACGAGCAGTACTTC
TRBD1 | TRBJ2-2 | - | TRBV6-2/TRBV6-3 | CASSSGQGRTGELFF | TGTGCCAGCAGTTCTGGACAGGGGAGGACTGGGGAGCTGTTTTTT
TRBD1 | TRBJ2-1 | - | TRBV7-2 | CASSLDRDRGSSYNEQFF | TGTGCCAGCAGCTTAGATCGGGACAGGGGGAGCTCCTACAATGAGCAGTTCTTC
- | TRBJ1-3 | - | TRBV5-5 | CASSLVGTGGNGNTIYF | TGTGCCAGCAGCTTGGTTGGTACAGGTGGGAATGGAAACACCATATATTTT